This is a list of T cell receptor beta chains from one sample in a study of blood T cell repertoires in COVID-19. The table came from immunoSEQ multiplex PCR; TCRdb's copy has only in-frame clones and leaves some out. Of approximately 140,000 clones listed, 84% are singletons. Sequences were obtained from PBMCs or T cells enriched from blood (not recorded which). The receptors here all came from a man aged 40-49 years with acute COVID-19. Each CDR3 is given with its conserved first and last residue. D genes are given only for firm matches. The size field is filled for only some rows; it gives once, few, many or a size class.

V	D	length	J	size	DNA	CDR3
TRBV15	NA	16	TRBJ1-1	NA	TGTGCCACCAGCAGAGATACCCGGAGGGAAAACACTGAAGCTTTCTTT	CATSRDTRRENTEAFF
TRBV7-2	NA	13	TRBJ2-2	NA	TGTGCCAGCAGCTTAGTAAGAGGGGGGGAGCTGTTTTTT	CASSLVRGGELFF
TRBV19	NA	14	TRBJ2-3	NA	TGTGCCAGTAGTATATCCCTAGACACAGATACGCAGTATTTT	CASSISLDTDTQYF
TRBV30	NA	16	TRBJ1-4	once	TGTGCCTGGACCAATCCCGTTGGGGGGGCCGCTGAAAAACTGTTTTTT	CAWTNPVGGAAEKLFF
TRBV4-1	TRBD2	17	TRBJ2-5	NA	TGCGCCAGCAGCCAAGGCGGGACTAGCGGGAGGGTTGAGACCCAGTACTTC	CASSQGGTSGRVETQYF
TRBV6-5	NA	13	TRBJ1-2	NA	TGTGCCAGCAGTCCACGGGTCGCAGGGGGCTACACCTTC	CASSPRVAGGYTF
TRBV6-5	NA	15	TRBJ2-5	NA	TGTGCCTGCTCCCAATGGGACTCCTCGCAAGAGACCCAGTACTTC	CACSQWDSSQETQYF
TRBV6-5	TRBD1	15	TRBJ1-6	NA	TGTGCCAGCAGAAAGAAGGGACAGACTTATTCACCCCTCCACTTT	CASRKKGQTYSPLHF
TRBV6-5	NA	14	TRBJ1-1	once	TGTGCCGGGGGGAGGGCAGGGTGGAACACTGAAGCTTTCTTT	CAGGRAGWNTEAFF
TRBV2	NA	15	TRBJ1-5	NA	TGTGCCAGCAGCCCGACAGGCCTTAGCAATCAGCCCCAGCATTTT	CASSPTGLSNQPQHF
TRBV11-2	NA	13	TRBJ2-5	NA	TGTGCCAGCAGCGGGGCCATCAGGGAGACCCAGTACTTC	CASSGAIRETQYF
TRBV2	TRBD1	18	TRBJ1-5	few	TGTGCCAGCGACATCCGGGACAGGGGCCGTACCTGGAATCAGCCCCAGCATTTT	CASDIRDRGRTWNQPQHF
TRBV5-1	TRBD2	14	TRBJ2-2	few	TGCGCCAGCAGCTCTGGACTAGCGACCGGGGAGCTGTTTTTT	CASSSGLATGELFF
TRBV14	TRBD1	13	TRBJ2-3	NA	TGTGCCAGCAGCCAAGAGTACCAGGGGGCGCGATATTTT	CASSQEYQGARYF
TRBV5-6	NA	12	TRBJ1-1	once	TGTGCCAGCAGCTTCGTGAGTACTGAAGCTTTCTTT	CASSFVSTEAFF
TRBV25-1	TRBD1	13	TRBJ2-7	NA	TGTGCCAGCGCGGGACAGGAGGATTACGAGCAGTACTTC	CASAGQEDYEQYF
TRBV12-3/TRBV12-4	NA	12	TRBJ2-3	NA	TGTGCCAGCAGCCCCGGCGAGGAGACGCAGTATTTT	CASSPGEETQYF
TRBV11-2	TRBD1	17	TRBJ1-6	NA	TGTGCCAGCAGCCGGCGGACAGGGAGCTCCTATAATTCACCCCTCCACTTT	CASSRRTGSSYNSPLHF
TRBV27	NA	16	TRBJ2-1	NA	TGTGCCAGCAGTTTACTAGACCCCCGGGGGGCGAGGGAGCAGTTCTTC	CASSLLDPRGAREQFF
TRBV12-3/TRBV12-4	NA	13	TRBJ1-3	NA	TGTGCCAGCACACAGGGTGGTGGAAACACCATATATTTT	CASTQGGGNTIYF
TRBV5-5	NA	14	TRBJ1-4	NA	TGTGCCAGCAGCTTGGCCGGGGCTAATGAAAAACTGTTTTTT	CASSLAGANEKLFF
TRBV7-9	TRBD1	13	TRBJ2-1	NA	TGTGCCAGCAGATCCGGGACAGACGATGAGCAGTTCTTC	CASRSGTDDEQFF
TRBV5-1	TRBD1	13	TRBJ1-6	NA	TGCGCCAGCAGCAAGGGACAGGGGGCACCCCTCCACTTT	CASSKGQGAPLHF
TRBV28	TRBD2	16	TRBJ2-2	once	TGTGCCAGCAGTCCTCCGGGACTAGCGGGAGCCGGGGAGCTGTTTTTT	CASSPPGLAGAGELFF
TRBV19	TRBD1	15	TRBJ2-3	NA	TGTGCCAGTAGTTCTCCGGGACAGAGCACAGATACGCAGTATTTT	CASSSPGQSTDTQYF
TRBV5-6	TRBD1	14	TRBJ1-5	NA	TGTGCCAGCAGCTTCGGACAGGGGGATCAGCCCCAGCATTTT	CASSFGQGDQPQHF
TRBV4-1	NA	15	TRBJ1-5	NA	TGCGCCAGCAGCCAAGGGGGCAGAGGCAATCAGCCCCAGCATTTT	CASSQGGRGNQPQHF
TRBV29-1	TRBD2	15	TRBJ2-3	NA	TGCAGCGTTGAGGCTGCGGGGGGGGTGGGTGATACGCAGTATTTT	CSVEAAGGVGDTQYF
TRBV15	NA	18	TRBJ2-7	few	TGTGCCACCAGCAGAGATTATGGCGAGCGGGCCACACCCTACGAGCAGTACTTC	CATSRDYGERATPYEQYF